This TCR beta chain appears in the sequencing data of a study of T cell repertoires in cytomegalovirus infection. About the research overall: Alongside well-studied HLA-B-restricted CMV epitopes, recently identified HLA-C-restricted CMV epitopes were also used. Indications of both CMV infection and matching HLA type were provided by public TCR beta signatures.

Per the germline V gene, CDR1 is SEHNR and CDR2 is FQNEAQ (reference sequence). This CDR3 region has 15 residues. The V and J ends lost 2 bases and 2 bases respectively, with 9 bases between them. MiXCR was run by TCRdb on the reads, yielding one entry per CDR3 protein. The sample yields approximately 910,000 distinct CDR3 sequences, roughly 30% seen once. General study results and limits: CMV-specific HLA-C-restricted TCR beta clonotypes dominated the ex vivo response. Cumulative frequency (of public TCR beta family members) identified carriers of CMV plus the relevant HLA.

As concerns this clonotype: What it binds is unknown.

The specimen comprised cultured CD8+ T cells from PBMCs, sampled from culture after CMV antigen stimulation. This chain connects TRBV7-9 to TRBJ2-2; D unclear. This TCR came from a human donor in good health (CMV status not recorded). Some clones in this sample may be carry-over from other donors' samples. The chain's CDR3 is CASSLPGRNTGELFF. In DNA form, the CDR3 reads TGTGCCAGCAGCTTACCGGGCAGAAACACCGGGGAGCTGTTTTTT.